Listed below are T cell receptor beta chains from one sample, sequenced in a study of blood T cell repertoires in COVID-19. The table came from immunoSEQ multiplex PCR; TCRdb's copy has only in-frame clones and leaves some out. This sample has over 300,000 clones; approximately 83% occur once, and the top ten carry under 2.5%. Specimen: PBMCs or T cells enriched from blood (not recorded which). The origin of the receptors is a man aged 25-45 years who had recovered from COVID-19. CDR3s include the opening cysteine and the closing phenylalanine or tryptophan. The D gene is left open where the match is weak. The size entry is marked missing in some rows and otherwise reads once, few, many or a size class.

clone_size | cdr3_length | j_call | d_call | v_call | cdr3_nt | cdr3_aa
NA | 14 | TRBJ2-5 | NA | TRBV24-1 | TGTGCCACCAGTGATCTGAATCGCGGAGAGACCCAGTACTTC | CATSDLNRGETQYF
NA | 15 | TRBJ1-2 | TRBD1 | TRBV4-3 | TGCGCCAGCAGCCAAGCCGGGACAGGGGTACAGGGCTACACCTTC | CASSQAGTGVQGYTF
NA | 13 | TRBJ2-7 | NA | TRBV3-1/TRBV3-2 | TGTGCCAGCAGCCAAGGACAGACCTACGAGCAGTACTTC | CASSQGQTYEQYF
once | 15 | TRBJ2-3 | NA | TRBV5-1 | TGCGCCAGCAGCTTGGCCGCAGGGTCCACAGATACGCAGTATTTT | CASSLAAGSTDTQYF
NA | 15 | TRBJ2-5 | NA | TRBV6-2/TRBV6-3 | TGTGCCAGCAGTTACTTCACAGAGTACCAAGAGACCCAGTACTTC | CASSYFTEYQETQYF
NA | 14 | TRBJ1-1 | NA | TRBV5-5 | TGTGCCAGCAGCTTATTAGAGGGGGACACTGAAGCTTTCTTT | CASSLLEGDTEAFF
NA | 13 | TRBJ2-6 | NA | TRBV6-5 | TGTGCCAGCCGGAGAGCTGGGGCCAACGTCCTGACTTTC | CASRRAGANVLTF
NA | 13 | TRBJ1-3 | NA | TRBV12-3/TRBV12-4 | TGTGCCAGCAGTTTAGGACACAGAAACACCATATATTTT | CASSLGHRNTIYF
NA | 13 | TRBJ1-5 | NA | TRBV29-1 | TGCAGCGTTGGCCAGGGAAACGGTCAGCCCCAGCATTTT | CSVGQGNGQPQHF
NA | 15 | TRBJ2-7 | TRBD1 | TRBV11-2 | TGTGCCAGCAGCCCAGGGACAGGCAGCTCCTACGAGCAGTACTTC | CASSPGTGSSYEQYF
NA | 14 | TRBJ2-1 | TRBD2 | TRBV5-6 | TGTGCCAGCAGCGATCCGGGGGGGCCCAATGAGCAGTTCTTC | CASSDPGGPNEQFF
NA | 14 | TRBJ1-2 | NA | TRBV19 | TGTGCCAGTAGCGTAGACCAGGGGCTCTATGGCTACACCTTC | CASSVDQGLYGYTF
few | 21 | TRBJ2-7 | TRBD1 | TRBV27 | TGTGCCAGCAGACGGGGACGGAGCAGGATCCGGGACAGTCGGGTGTTATACGAGCAGTACTTC | CASRRGRSRIRDSRVLYEQYF
NA | 13 | TRBJ1-2 | NA | TRBV5-6 | TGTGCCAGCAGCTTGATGGGGGGCTATGGCTACACCTTC | CASSLMGGYGYTF
few | 13 | TRBJ1-1 | NA | TRBV28 | TGTGCCAGCAGTTTACCAAAGAACACTGAAGCTTTCTTT | CASSLPKNTEAFF
NA | 12 | TRBJ1-1 | NA | TRBV6-5 | TGTGCCAGCAGTTCAGGGCGGACTGAAGCTTTCTTT | CASSSGRTEAFF
NA | 14 | TRBJ1-6 | TRBD1 | TRBV19 | TGTGCCAGTAATAGATGGGACAGGGGTGCACCCCTCCACTTT | CASNRWDRGAPLHF
NA | 16 | TRBJ1-3 | NA | TRBV21-1 | TGTGCCAGCAGCGCGAATTTATGTAGCTCTGGAAACACCATATATTTT | CASSANLCSSGNTIYF
NA | 15 | TRBJ2-5 | TRBD2 | TRBV7-3 | TGTGCCAGCAGCAGAACGGGGGGGCCGTTGGAGACCCAGTACTTC | CASSRTGGPLETQYF
NA | 13 | TRBJ2-3 | NA | TRBV10-3 | TGTGCCATCAGTGACTCGGGGACAGATACGCAGTATTTT | CAISDSGTDTQYF
NA | 14 | TRBJ1-1 | NA | TRBV18 | TGTGCCAGCTCACCACAGGGAGGGAACACTGAAGCTTTCTTT | CASSPQGGNTEAFF
NA | 16 | TRBJ2-3 | TRBD2 | TRBV5-1 | TGCGCCAGCAGCTGGGGGACTAGCGGGGGCCCAGATACGCAGTATTTT | CASSWGTSGGPDTQYF
NA | 12 | TRBJ1-5 | NA | TRBV10-3 | TGTGCCATCGGAGTCGGGAATCAGCCCCAGCATTTT | CAIGVGNQPQHF
once | 15 | TRBJ2-7 | TRBD1 | TRBV10-3 | TGTGCCATCAGTGTGTCCCGGGACAGGTCTTACGAGCAGTACTTC | CAISVSRDRSYEQYF
NA | 16 | TRBJ1-1 | NA | TRBV6-4 | TGTGCCAGCTCCAGACAGGCCGGGGGGAAGAACACTGAAGCTTTCTTT | CASSRQAGGKNTEAFF
NA | 13 | TRBJ2-1 | TRBD1 | TRBV7-3 | TGTGCCAGCAGCCCCCCAGGGGGTGGTGAGCAGTTCTTC | CASSPPGGGEQFF
NA | 16 | TRBJ2-1 | TRBD2 | TRBV9 | TGTGCCAGCAGCGTAGATCTAGCGGGGGGGCTGAATGAGCAGTTCTTC | CASSVDLAGGLNEQFF
NA | 13 | TRBJ1-3 | NA | TRBV11-2 | TGTGCCAGCAGCTTACGCAGTAGAAACACCATATATTTT | CASSLRSRNTIYF
NA | 15 | TRBJ1-1 | TRBD1 | TRBV5-4 | TGTGCCAGCAGCGGCCGGACAGGAGCGAACACTGAAGCTTTCTTT | CASSGRTGANTEAFF
NA | 13 | TRBJ2-7 | TRBD2 | TRBV19 | TGTGCCAGCTCCACTAGCGTTTTTACTGAGCAGTACTTC | CASSTSVFTEQYF